Presented here are 4 T cell receptor beta chains from one specimen sequenced in a study of cytomegalovirus exposure and HLA in healthy donors. PCR was performed using 60 Vbeta and 13 Jbeta primers. The assay was immunoSEQ multiplex PCR, and TCRdb's table has in-frame clones only and misses some. The data hold under 150,000 clones, with approximately 83% observed a single time. Sequencing was carried out using PBMCs. Every receptor here comes from a woman aged 18-29 years in good health and CMV-seronegative.

This clone was seen a handful of times. V is TRBV5-1 and J is TRBJ2-5; weak D call: TRBD2 (7 bases). Germline values: CDR1 SGHRS, CDR2 YFSETQ. This CDR3 spans 14 amino acids. The ends were cut back, 1 base at V and 2 bases at J, with 9 bases in the middle. As DNA, the CDR3 is TGCGCCAGCAGCTTGAGGGGGGGTCAAGAGACCCAGTACTTC. Translation gives CASSLRGGQETQYF.

The CDR3 sequence is CASSEGDRAISPLHF. CDR3 sequence (DNA): TGTGCCAGCAGTGAAGGGGACAGAGCAATTTCACCCCTCCACTTT. The chain joins TRBV2 to TRBJ1-6; TRBD1 matches at 7 bases. V was clipped by 1 base and J by 9 bases; unmatched bases: 6. CDR1 SNHLY and CDR2 FYNNEI come from the germline V gene. The CDR3 length is 15 residues.

The V call is TRBV6-5, the J call TRBJ1-5, with a tentative D call TRBD1 (6 bases). V shed 8 bases and J shed 7 bases, with 15 bases lying between them. Germline-derived CDR1 and CDR2 are MNHEY and SVGAGI. CDR3 size: 13 residues. Here the CDR3 reads CASGRGKGQPQHF. The CDR3 nucleotides read TGTGCCAGCGGAAGGGGGAAGGGACAGCCCCAGCATTTT.

The chain carries TRBV11-3 and TRBJ1-1; D perhaps matches TRBD1 (5 bases). V lost 3 bases to trimming and J lost 1 base, with 18 bases between them. Germline CDR1 and CDR2: SGHNT and YENEEA. The CDR3 totals 17 residues. The CDR3 reads CASSFEATGTPNTEAFF. The CDR3 DNA follows: TGTGCCAGCAGCTTTGAAGCTACAGGAACCCCGAACACTGAAGCTTTCTTT.